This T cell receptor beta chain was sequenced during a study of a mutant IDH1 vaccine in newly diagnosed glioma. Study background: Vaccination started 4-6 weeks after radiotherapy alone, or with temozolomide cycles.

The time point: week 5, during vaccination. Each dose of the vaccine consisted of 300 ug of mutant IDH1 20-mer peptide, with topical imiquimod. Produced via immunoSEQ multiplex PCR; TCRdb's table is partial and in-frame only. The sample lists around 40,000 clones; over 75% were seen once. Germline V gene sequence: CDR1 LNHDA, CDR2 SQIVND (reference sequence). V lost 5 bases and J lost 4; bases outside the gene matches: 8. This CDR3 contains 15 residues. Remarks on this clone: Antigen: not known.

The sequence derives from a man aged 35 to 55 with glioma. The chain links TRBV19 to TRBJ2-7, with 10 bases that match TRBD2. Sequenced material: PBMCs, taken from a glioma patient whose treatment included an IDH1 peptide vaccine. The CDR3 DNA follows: TGTGCCAGTAGTGTTCAAGCGGGAGGGCGGTACGAGCAGTACTTC. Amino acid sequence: CASSVQAGGRYEQYF.